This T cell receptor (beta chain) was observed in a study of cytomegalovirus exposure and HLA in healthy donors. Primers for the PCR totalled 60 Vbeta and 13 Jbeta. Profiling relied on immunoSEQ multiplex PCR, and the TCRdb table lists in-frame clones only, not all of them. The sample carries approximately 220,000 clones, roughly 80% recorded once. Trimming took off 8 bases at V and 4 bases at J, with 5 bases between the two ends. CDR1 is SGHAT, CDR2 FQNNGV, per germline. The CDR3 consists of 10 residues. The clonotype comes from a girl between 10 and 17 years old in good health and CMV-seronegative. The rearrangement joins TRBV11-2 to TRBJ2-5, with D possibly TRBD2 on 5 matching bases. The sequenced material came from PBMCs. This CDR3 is CASGGETQYF. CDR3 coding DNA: TGTGCCAGCGGAGGAGAGACCCAGTACTTC.